The clone carrying this TCR beta chain came up a few times. Methods used by the authors: Reference gene primer amplification in the assay estimated nucleated cell counts. TCRdb's table, derived via immunoSEQ multiplex PCR, lists solely in-frame clones and lacks some. For V, J and clone size, that table is used; D and trimming come from the DNA. The sample records approximately 24,000 clones, under 95% being singletons. The germline V gene has CDR1 SGHTS and CDR2 YDEGEE. CDR3 length: 13 residues. The V and J ends lost 3 bases and 6 bases respectively, with 13 bases between them. This sample is drawn from a study of blood T cell repertoires in COVID-19. Background on the study: The United States, Italy and Spain provided the acute and convalescent COVID-19 samples.

The source material was peripheral blood. The receptor was derived from a woman aged 45-59 years with active COVID-19. The chain is built from TRBV5-8 and TRBJ2-7; possibly TRBD2 for D (7 bases). CDR3 DNA sequence: TGTGCCAGCAGCTACAGGGAGGGGCTCGAGCAGTACTTC. It is translated as CASSYREGLEQYF.